The 27 T cell receptor beta chains below were found in one sample sequenced in a study of OX40 agonist ivuxolimab in advanced cancers. The assay was immunoSEQ multiplex PCR, and TCRdb's table has in-frame clones only and misses some. The top ten clones hold 1.5% to 2% of a sample with more than 80,000 clones, about 90% of them seen once. This sample comprised CD4+ or CD8+ T cells sorted from blood, obtained in a trial of the OX40 agonist ivuxolimab. These receptor sequences come from an adult with an advanced solid tumor such as melanoma, head and neck, liver or kidney cancer.

This rearrangement joins TRBV11-2 to TRBJ2-6; D remains unclear. The CDR3 contains 13 residues. Germline lookup yields CDR1 SGHAT and CDR2 FQNNGV. V was cut by 6 bases and J by 0 bases, with 3 bases left in between. The CDR3 nucleotides read TGTGCCAGCAGAAGCTCTGGGGCCAACGTCCTGACTTTC. This encodes CASRSSGANVLTF. Based on the CDR3 plus reference TRBV11-2 and TRBJ2-6, the full variable domain is EAGVAQSPRYKIIEKRQSVAFWCNPISGHATLYWYQQILGQGPKLLIQFQNNGVVDDSQLPKDRFSAERLKGVDSTLKIQPAKLEDSAVYLCASRSSGANVLTFGAGSRLTVL.

To note about this clone: Other DNA sequences from this sample encode an identical CDR3 as well. This sequence joins TRBV19 and TRBJ1-5; D possibly corresponds to TRBD1 (6 bases). Germline V lookup: CDR1 LNHDA, CDR2 SQIVND (reference sequence). Between the trimmed V and J ends, which lost 2 bases and 2 bases, there was a span of 7 bases. CDR3 length: 14 amino acids. The CDR3 DNA sequence: TGTGCCAGTAGTATACAGGGGCGCAATCAGCCCCAGCATTTT. Translating it yields CASSIQGRNQPQHF.

V gene TRBV5-1 combines with J gene TRBJ2-3; D possibly corresponds to TRBD2 (6 bases). The CDR3 has 14 amino acids. V was trimmed by 5 bases and J by 4 bases, leaving 14 bases between them. From germline, CDR1 is SGHRS and CDR2 YFSETQ. CDR3 DNA sequence: TGCGCCAGCAGTCAGGCACCGGGGGCAGATACGCAGTATTTT. Translating it yields CASSQAPGADTQYF.

This rearrangement joins TRBV6-6 to TRBJ1-3; D might be TRBD1 (5 bases). Germline CDR1 is MNHNY and CDR2 is SVGAGI (reference sequence). The CDR3 covers 15 residues. The V gene lost 4 bases and the J gene lost 2 bases, with 12 bases spanning the gap. The CDR3 DNA reads TGTGCCAGCAGTTGGGGACTGGCGCCTGGAAACACCATATATTTT. This sequence encodes CASSWGLAPGNTIYF.

The chain has TRBV6-1 and TRBJ2-5; no clear D gene. CDR3 length equals 14 residues. Trimming cost V 1 base and J 7 bases, with 13 bases left between them. The germline V gene encodes CDR1 MNHNS and CDR2 SASEGT. Here the CDR3 reads CASSEGEGLMTQYF. The CDR3 DNA reads as TGTGCCAGCAGTGAAGGGGAAGGGCTGATGACCCAGTACTTC.

The chain links TRBV28 to TRBJ1-2; 8 nucleotides line up with TRBD1. The trim removed 3 bases at V and 7 bases at J, leaving 4 bases unmatched. The CDR3 sequence is 13 residues long. Germline V CDR1 and CDR2: MDHEN, SYDVKM. The CDR3 region is CASSLTGVGGYTF. CDR3 nucleotide sequence: TGTGCCAGCAGTTTGACAGGGGTAGGTGGCTACACCTTC.

This chain joins TRBV5-1 and TRBJ2-5; D gene unclear. V lost 1 base and J 1 base, leaving 8 bases between the germline ends. There are 14 residues in the CDR3. Germline values: CDR1 SGHRS, CDR2 YFSETQ. CDR3 DNA sequence: TGCGCCAGCAGCTTGTCAGTCAGCCAAGAGACCCAGTACTTC. This sequence encodes CASSLSVSQETQYF.

Here the CDR3 DNA reads TGTGCCAGCAGCCCCCGAATGAACACTGAAGCTTTCTTT. Protein sequence: CASSPRMNTEAFF. The V gene is TRBV7-2, the J gene TRBJ1-1; D is unclear. The germline gives CDR1 SGHTA, CDR2 FQGNSA. With 5 bases removed from V and 0 bases from J, the gap between germline ends came to 7 bases. The CDR3 has 13 amino acids.

The chain couples TRBV4-2 to TRBJ2-7; weak D call: TRBD2 (7 bases). This CDR3 has 18 amino acids. From germline, CDR1 is LGHNA and CDR2 YNFKEQ. V was pared by 0 bases and J by 1 base, with 19 bases between. CDR3 in amino acids: CASSQDWFGGGGSYEQYF. The DNA for the CDR3 is TGTGCCAGCAGCCAAGATTGGTTCGGAGGGGGGGGTTCCTACGAGCAGTACTTC.

The chain is built from TRBV7-2 and TRBJ2-7; D remains ambiguous. CDR1 and CDR2 from the germline V gene are SGHTA and FQGNSA. The CDR3 runs 15 residues. Trimming stripped 5 bases from V and 4 bases from J, with 18 bases between. CDR3 region: CASSLKGQAEYEQYF. CDR3 DNA sequence: TGTGCCAGCAGCCTTAAAGGGCAGGCTGAATACGAGCAGTACTTC.

The rearrangement joins TRBV28 to TRBJ2-7, with D possibly being TRBD1 or TRBD2 (7 bases each). This CDR3 has 15 residues. Trimming shortened V by 2 bases and J by 5 bases, and 16 bases separated the two germline ends. Per germline, CDR1 MDHEN and CDR2 SYDVKM. CDR3 protein: CASSLGATGRDEQYF. The CDR3 nucleotides are TGTGCCAGCAGTTTAGGCGCGACAGGGAGGGACGAGCAGTACTTC. Together with reference TRBV28 and TRBJ2-7, the CDR3 gives the full variable domain: DVKVTQSSRYLVKRTGEKVFLECVQDMDHENMFWYRQDPGLGLRLIYFSYDVKMKEKGDIPEGYSVSREKKERFSLILESASTNQTSMYLCASSLGATGRDEQYFGPGTRLTVT.

Comment on this clone: This specimen includes other DNA sequences encoding the same CDR3. This chain connects TRBV19 to TRBJ2-1; D uncertain. CDR1 and CDR2 (germline): LNHDA, SQIVND (reference sequence). The CDR3 contains 13 residues. Deletions cut 6 bases from V and 1 base from J, with 7 bases between. The CDR3 loop is CASSPRSYNEQFF. The DNA for the CDR3 is TGTGCCAGTAGCCCTCGTTCCTACAATGAGCAGTTCTTC.

The chain employs TRBV5-4 and TRBJ2-3; 9 positions match TRBD2. The junction had 6 bases not matched to a gene; V was cut back by 4 bases and J by 0 bases. Germline-derived CDR1 and CDR2 are SGHNT and YYREEE (reference sequence). The CDR3 extends over 16 amino acids. The CDR3 reads CASSARLAASTDTQYF. The DNA of the CDR3 is TGTGCCAGCAGCGCTCGACTAGCGGCAAGCACAGATACGCAGTATTTT.

This chain connects TRBV30 to TRBJ2-2, with D possibly being TRBD1 (6 bases). CDR3 length equals 14 residues. Between the trimmed V and J ends, which lost 4 bases and 4 bases, there was a span of 13 bases. Germline values: CDR1 GTSNPN, CDR2 SVGIG (reference sequence). The CDR3 region is CAWTRQVGTGELFF. Here the CDR3 DNA reads TGTGCCTGGACGAGACAGGTCGGCACCGGGGAGCTGTTTTTT.

This clone occurred a few times. The chain employs TRBV7-9 and TRBJ2-5; D call uncertain. The CDR3 totals 15 residues. Trimming shortened V by 5 bases and J by 1 base, and 14 bases separated the two germline ends. From germline, CDR1 is SEHNR and CDR2 FQNEAQ (reference sequence). CDR3 in amino acids: CASSPSYTGQETQYF. CDR3 nucleotide sequence: TGTGCCAGCAGCCCATCCTATACGGGCCAAGAGACCCAGTACTTC.

The chain links TRBV5-1 to TRBJ2-1; possible D gene TRBD2, 5 bases. There are 12 residues in the CDR3. V was cut by 4 bases and J by 9 bases, with 11 bases left in between. CDR1 SGHRS and CDR2 YFSETQ come from the germline V gene. The CDR3 bases are TGCGCCAGCAGCGAGGGTTTAGGTGAGCAGTTCTTC. Amino acids: CASSEGLGEQFF.

This clone appeared a single time. The chain carries TRBV6-6 and TRBJ2-7, with D unclear. Germline V gene lookup returns CDR1 MNHNY and CDR2 SVGAGI (reference sequence). Between the trimmed V and J ends, which lost 6 bases and 6 bases, there was a span of 9 bases. CDR3 length equals 11 residues. CDR3 in DNA: TGTGCCAGCAGCACAAGGGCCGAGCAGTACTTC. Protein: CASSTRAEQYF.

This rearrangement joins TRBV9 to TRBJ2-7; TRBD2 might be the D (6 bases). V dropped 3 bases and J dropped 6 bases, with 22 bases sitting between them. CDR1 SGDLS and CDR2 YYNGEE come from the germline V gene. CDR3 length: 16 residues. The CDR3 region has the DNA TGTGCCAGCAGCGAGCAACCCGGGACTCCCGGGGGCGAGCAGTACTTC. Its protein is CASSEQPGTPGGEQYF.

The chain has TRBV19 and TRBJ2-7, with 8 bases identical to TRBD1. Germline CDR1 reads LNHDA; CDR2 reads SQIVND (reference sequence). V dropped 5 bases and J dropped 2; count of bases not matched to a gene: 8. The CDR3 loop spans 15 amino acids. This CDR3 reads CASSPQTGVTYEQYF. In nucleotides, the CDR3 is TGTGCCAGTAGTCCACAGACAGGGGTGACCTACGAGCAGTACTTC.

This rearrangement joins TRBV6-6 to TRBJ2-1; weak D call: TRBD2 (6 bases). From germline, CDR1 is MNHNY and CDR2 SVGAGI (reference sequence). The CDR3 length is 14 residues. V was cut by 8 bases and J by 6 bases, with 17 bases left in between. The CDR3, as DNA: TGTGCCAGCTTAACATCCGGGGGAGTCAATGAGCAGTTCTTC. Translation gives CASLTSGGVNEQFF.

V usage is TRBV19 and J usage is TRBJ2-3; D remains unclear. V dropped 4 bases and J dropped 4 bases, with 9 bases sitting between them. The germline V gene has CDR1 LNHDA and CDR2 SQIVND (reference sequence). The CDR3 is 13 amino acids. CDR3 residues: CASSTQSADTQYF. The CDR3 DNA is TGTGCCAGTAGTACTCAAAGCGCAGATACGCAGTATTTT.

The V and J genes are TRBV5-8 and TRBJ2-1, with D possibly being TRBD2 (5 bases). The CDR3 runs to 13 residues. V lost 0 bases and J 7 bases, leaving 8 bases between the germline ends. Germline-derived CDR1 and CDR2 are SGHTS and YDEGEE. The CDR3 sequence is CASSLELVNEQFF. CDR3 DNA sequence: TGTGCCAGCAGCTTGGAACTAGTTAATGAGCAGTTCTTC.

In DNA form, the CDR3 reads TGTGCCAGCAGTGGGTGGCAGGGGGTGATCTATAGCAATCAGCCCCAGCATTTT. As protein: CASSGWQGVIYSNQPQHF. The V gene is TRBV6-1, the J gene TRBJ1-5; 7 bases line up with TRBD1. The CDR3 has 18 amino acids. V trimming: 4 bases; J trimming: 0 bases; junction bases outside the gene matches: 12. The V gene's germline CDR1 is MNHNS and CDR2 SASEGT.

The rearrangement uses TRBV6-5 and TRBJ2-2; D is unresolved. The germline V and J ends were trimmed by 0 bases and 3 bases, with 5 bases remaining between them. Germline lookup yields CDR1 MNHEY and CDR2 SVGAGI. CDR3 size: 14 residues. Here the CDR3 DNA reads TGTGCCAGCAGTTACTCAGGCGACACCGGGGAGCTGTTTTTT. Translation: CASSYSGDTGELFF.

J is TRBJ2-6 and V is TRBV30, with D perhaps matching TRBD1 or TRBD2 (5 bases each). The CDR3 has 15 amino acids. Trimming stripped 3 bases from V and 1 base from J, with 10 bases between. Germline-derived CDR1 and CDR2 are GTSNPN and SVGIG (reference sequence). In DNA, the CDR3 is TGTGCCTGGAGGGATGGGGGATCTGGGGCCAACGTCCTGACTTTC. Its translation: CAWRDGGSGANVLTF.

The chain couples TRBV30 to TRBJ1-1; 7 bases map to TRBD1. Looked up from germline, CDR1 is GTSNPN and CDR2 is SVGIG (reference sequence). The CDR3 contains 13 residues. Trimming at V came to 2 bases and at J to 5 bases, leaving 5 bases not matched to a gene. CDR3 loop: CAWSWDRRTEAFF. The CDR3 nucleotides read TGTGCCTGGAGTTGGGACAGACGGACTGAAGCTTTCTTT.

This sequence joins TRBV27 and TRBJ1-2; no clear D. The CDR3 sequence is 13 residues long. V was trimmed by 5 bases and J by 2 bases, leaving 9 bases between them. Germline assignment: CDR1 MNHEY and CDR2 SMNVEV (reference sequence). The CDR3 sequence: CASSLHGNYGYTF. Here the CDR3 DNA reads TGTGCCAGCAGTCTACACGGGAACTATGGCTACACCTTC.